The rows below give T cell receptor beta chains drawn from one sample of a study of OX40 agonist ivuxolimab in advanced cancers. Here immunoSEQ multiplex PCR was the method, and the copy in TCRdb shows in-frame clones only, minus some. The table shows about 93,000 clones, with around 94% occurring only once. The source material was CD4+ or CD8+ T cells sorted from blood, sampled in a trial of the OX40 agonist ivuxolimab. The receptors come from an adult with an advanced solid tumor such as melanoma, head and neck, liver or kidney cancer. Each CDR3 is given with its conserved first and last residue. A D gene is named only where the DNA matches it firmly. Size values are once, few and many counts, or a class for expanded clones, and some rows have none.

d_gene,len,j_gene,abundance,v_gene,CDR3nt,CDR3aa
TRBD2,15,TRBJ2-3,-,TRBV4-1,TGCGCCAGCAGCCTTATAGCGGGGGGGCTTGATACGCAGTATTTT,CASSLIAGGLDTQYF
-,11,TRBJ1-1,-,TRBV6-6,TGTGCCAGCAGTCCAGGGGTTGAAGCTTTCTTT,CASSPGVEAFF
TRBD1,15,TRBJ2-7,-,TRBV4-1,TGCGCCAGCAGCCAAGTTTGGGACAGCTCCTACGAGCAGTACTTC,CASSQVWDSSYEQYF
-,11,TRBJ2-7,-,TRBV19,TGTGCCAGTGGGTATAGACACGAGCAGTACTTC,CASGYRHEQYF
-,11,TRBJ2-3,-,TRBV9,TGTTCCCCAGGGGCGCGGCATACGCAGTATTTT,CSPGARHTQYF
TRBD1,16,TRBJ1-6,once,TRBV14,TGTGCCAGCAGGGGCCCCGAGAGGGGGCGGTTTTCACCCCTCCACTTT,CASRGPERGRFSPLHF
TRBD1,14,TRBJ1-5,-,TRBV28,TGTGCCAGCAGAGGACAGGGAGGTTATCAGCCCCAGCATTTT,CASRGQGGYQPQHF
-,13,TRBJ2-1,-,TRBV2,TGTGCCAGCAGTGAATACTCACCCAATGAGCAGTTCTTC,CASSEYSPNEQFF
TRBD2,20,TRBJ2-1,-,TRBV2,TGTGCCATCCCAGCTCTACCGGGACTAGCGGGAGATAGGGGGTACAATGAGCAGTTCTTC,CAIPALPGLAGDRGYNEQFF
-,12,TRBJ2-1,-,TRBV6-6,TGTGCCAGCAGTTACGGCCCGAATGAGCAGTTCTTC,CASSYGPNEQFF
-,16,TRBJ1-6,-,TRBV28,TGTGCCAGCAGTTTAGGGCAGACGGGGTCCAATTCACCCCTCCACTTT,CASSLGQTGSNSPLHF
TRBD1,16,TRBJ1-1,-,TRBV7-6,TGTGCCAGCAGCTGGGCTCCGGGACAGGGGGCCGCTGAAGCTTTCTTT,CASSWAPGQGAAEAFF
TRBD2,17,TRBJ2-3,-,TRBV4-1,TGCGCCAGCAGCCGCTCGTCCCCAGCGGGGGAGACAGATACGCAGTATTTT,CASSRSSPAGETDTQYF
TRBD1,14,TRBJ1-6,-,TRBV7-2,TGTGCCAGCAGCCACAGGGGTGATAATTCACCCCTCCACTTT,CASSHRGDNSPLHF
-,11,TRBJ1-2,-,TRBV29-1,TGCAGTGTTCCGGGACCTTATGGCTACACCTTC,CSVPGPYGYTF
TRBD1,16,TRBJ2-5,-,TRBV18,TGTGCCAGCTCACGGGACAGGGCGATGTACCAAGAGACCCAGTACTTC,CASSRDRAMYQETQYF
-,12,TRBJ2-1,-,TRBV2,TGTGCCAGCAGGGGGTATGCCGATGAGCAGTTCTTC,CASRGYADEQFF
-,16,TRBJ2-3,once,TRBV9,TGTGCCAGCAGCGTAGCGGCGACTACTAGCACAGATACGCAGTATTTT,CASSVAATTSTDTQYF
-,11,TRBJ2-7,-,TRBV20-1,TGCAGTGCTAGGGAACTAACCGAGCAGTACTTC,CSARELTEQYF
-,14,TRBJ1-1,-,TRBV4-1,TGCGCCGTTACCCCGCTGGAGGGACGTACTGAAGCTTTCTTT,CAVTPLEGRTEAFF
TRBD2,15,TRBJ2-2,-,TRBV27,TGTGCCAGCAGTTTTGGTGGCGGGGGCACCGGGGAGCTGTTTTTT,CASSFGGGGTGELFF
-,16,TRBJ1-1,-,TRBV6-1,TGTGCCAGCAGTGAAACGGTGGCAGGGGCGAACACTGAAGCTTTCTTT,CASSETVAGANTEAFF